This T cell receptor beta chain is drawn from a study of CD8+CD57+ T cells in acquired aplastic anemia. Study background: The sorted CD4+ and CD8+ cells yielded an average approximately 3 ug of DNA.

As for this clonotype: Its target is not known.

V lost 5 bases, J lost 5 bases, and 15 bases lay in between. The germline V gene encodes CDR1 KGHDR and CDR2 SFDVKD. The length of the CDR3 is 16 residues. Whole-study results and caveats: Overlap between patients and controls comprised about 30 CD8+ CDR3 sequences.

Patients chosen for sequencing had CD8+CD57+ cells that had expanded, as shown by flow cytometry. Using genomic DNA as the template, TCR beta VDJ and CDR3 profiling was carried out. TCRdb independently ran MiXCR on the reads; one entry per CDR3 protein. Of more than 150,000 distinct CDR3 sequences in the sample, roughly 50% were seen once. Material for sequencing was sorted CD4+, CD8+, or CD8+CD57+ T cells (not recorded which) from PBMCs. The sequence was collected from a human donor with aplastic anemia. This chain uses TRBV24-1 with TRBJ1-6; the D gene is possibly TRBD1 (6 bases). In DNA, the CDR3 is TGTGCCACCAGTGGAATAGCGGGGGCCCATAATTCACCCCTCCACTTT. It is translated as CATSGIAGAHNSPLHF.